This TCR beta chain was retrieved from a study of T cells in Graves' hyperthyroidism and ophthalmopathy. Germline CDR1 reads LGHDT; CDR2 reads YNNKEL (reference sequence). The V gene end was trimmed by 6 bases and the J gene end by 8 bases; junction bases not matched to a gene: 9. CDR3 length equals 13 residues. Using RNA transcripts as the source, TCR beta CDR3 regions were amplified. During a first-round RT-PCR of the TCR CDR3, the HTBI primer set was used. In TCRdb, the multiplex PCR reads were re-called with MiXCR into one record per CDR3 protein. The profile shows about 110,000 distinct CDR3 sequences, more than 15% of them singletons. This clonotype was observed many times.

Source material: blood. The clonotype was recovered from a woman between 45 and 60 years old with Graves' hyperthyroidism. The chain joins TRBV3-1 to TRBJ1-1; 7 bases fit TRBD1. In DNA form, the CDR3 reads TGTGCCAGCAGTTATGACAGGGACTTCGAAGCTTTCTTT. It encodes CASSYDRDFEAFF. The whole variable domain, remainder taken from reference TRBV3-1 and TRBJ1-1, is DTAVSQTPKYLVTQMGNDKSIKCEQNLGHDTMYWYKQDSKKFLKIMFSYNNKELIINETVPNRFSPKSPDKAHLNLHINSLELGDSAVYFCASSYDRDFEAFFGQGTRLTVV.